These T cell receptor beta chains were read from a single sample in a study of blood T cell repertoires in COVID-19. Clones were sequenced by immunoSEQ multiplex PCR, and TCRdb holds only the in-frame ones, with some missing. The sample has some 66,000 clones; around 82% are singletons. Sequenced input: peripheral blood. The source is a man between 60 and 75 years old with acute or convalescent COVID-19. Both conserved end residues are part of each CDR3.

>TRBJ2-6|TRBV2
CASSTSSGANVLTF
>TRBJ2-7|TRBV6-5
CASRPGQTSYEQYF
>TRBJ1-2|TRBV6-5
CATSTQTNYGYTF
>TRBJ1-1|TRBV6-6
CASSGHLNTEAFF
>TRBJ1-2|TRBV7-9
CASSLAQSEGYTF
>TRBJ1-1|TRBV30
CAWRGTDIEAFF
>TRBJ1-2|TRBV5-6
CASSQETGYYGYTF
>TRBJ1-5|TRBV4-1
CASSQSWGGGNSNQPQHF
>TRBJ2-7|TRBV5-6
CASSLLTSYEQYF
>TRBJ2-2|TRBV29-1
CSAEGGLANTGELFF
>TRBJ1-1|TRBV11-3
CASKTGEGGYTEAFF
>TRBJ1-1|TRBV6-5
CASTGQVNTEAFF
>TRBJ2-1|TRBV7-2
CASSLSFSGALGLNEQFF
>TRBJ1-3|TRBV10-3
CAISELVSGNTIYF
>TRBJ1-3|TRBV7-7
CASSLSFGNTIYF
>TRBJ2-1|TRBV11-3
CASSPQGGPGNEQFF
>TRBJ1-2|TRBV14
CASSPTGFGYTF
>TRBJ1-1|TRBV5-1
CASSLGTGLITEAFF
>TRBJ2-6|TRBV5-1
CASSLTGGPSGANVLTF
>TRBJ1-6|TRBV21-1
CASSKYSDRVENSPLHF
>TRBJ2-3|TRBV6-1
CASSVRGQDFTDTQYF
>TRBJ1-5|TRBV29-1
CSARRQGPGYSNQPQHF
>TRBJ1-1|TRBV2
CASRYRENTEAFF
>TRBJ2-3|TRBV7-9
CASSLDRRVADTQYF
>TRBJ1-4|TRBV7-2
CASSLGAGLNEKLFF
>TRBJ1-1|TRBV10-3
CATQGANTEAFF
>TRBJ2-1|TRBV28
CASSLLEGQFF
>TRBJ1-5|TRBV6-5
CASSRTGGSNQPQHF
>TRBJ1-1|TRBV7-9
CASSYPRGGSMNTEAFF
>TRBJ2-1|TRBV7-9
CASSLYGGGALNNEQFF
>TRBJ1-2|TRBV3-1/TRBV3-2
CASSHLAAARGYTF
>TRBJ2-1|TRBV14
CASSQFVEQFF
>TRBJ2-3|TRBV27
CASSDGGRGVFDTQYF
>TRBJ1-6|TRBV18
CASSRGQENSPLHF
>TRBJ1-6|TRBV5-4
CASSSQGSYNSPLHF
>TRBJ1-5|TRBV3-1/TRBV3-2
CASSYGGQSGQPQHF
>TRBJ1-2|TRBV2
CASRTTVNYGYTF
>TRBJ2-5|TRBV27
CASSVRGETQYF
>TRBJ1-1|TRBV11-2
CASSDTAVSTEAFF
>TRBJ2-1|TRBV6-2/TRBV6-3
CASSYSKYGTFSYNEQFF
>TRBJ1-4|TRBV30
CAWSPLGGGSDPATNEKLFF
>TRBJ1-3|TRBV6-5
CASKRETSGNTIYF
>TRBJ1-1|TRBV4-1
CASSHLGHENTEAFF
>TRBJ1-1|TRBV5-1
CASSHGTENTEAFF
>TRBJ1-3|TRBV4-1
CASSQPGQGYTIYF
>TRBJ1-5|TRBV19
CASSLLLGGNQPQHF
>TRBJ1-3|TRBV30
CAWIEKSGNTIYF
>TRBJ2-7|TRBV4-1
CASSQTGFEQYF
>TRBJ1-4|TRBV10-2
CASSEDSKSNEKLFF
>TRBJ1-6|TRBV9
CASSVKMRNSPLHF
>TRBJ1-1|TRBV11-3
CASSLGTGRGTEAFF
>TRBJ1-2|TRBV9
CASSVGLHYGYTF
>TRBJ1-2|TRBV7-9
CASSSYRDRGGYGYTF
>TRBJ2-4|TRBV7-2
CASRSDRGEKNIQYF
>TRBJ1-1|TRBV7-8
CASSLASGTNTEAFF
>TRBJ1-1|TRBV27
CASGEGARTEAFF
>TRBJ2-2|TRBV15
CATSRLSGGNTGELFF
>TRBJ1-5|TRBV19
CASSLIGYQPQHF
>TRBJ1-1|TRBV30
CAWMGQFNTEAFF